The T cell receptor beta chain described here comes from a study of CD8 T cells in ankylosing spondylitis (dated 2017 in TCRdb). As for the study more broadly: T cell receptor beta repertoires were profiled in healthy donors and ankylosing spondylitis patients so that disease-linked TCR variants could be found. Samples of peripheral blood were taken, and for ankylosing spondylitis patients, synovial fluid was collected as well. The full study cohort comprised approximately 23 ankylosing spondylitis patients and 85 to 120 healthy donors. Overall study results and their limits: Some of the motif variants had been reported before in the synovial fluid and blood of reactive arthritis patients, a finding that suggests common disease-initiation mechanisms. The disease-linked clones showed a CD8+ phenotype and occurred at relatively low frequencies in peripheral blood. According to the report, matched synovial fluid samples from ankylosing spondylitis patients were significantly enriched for the disease-linked clones. A TCR beta motif of about 8 highly homologous amino acid variants appeared characteristic of blood from ankylosing spondylitis patients.

Concerning this clonotype itself: The target of this receptor is not known. No base-level quality is on record; no much larger clone is a single base apart.

Ends trimmed: V by 6 bases, J by 3 bases; bases unmatched to a gene: 5. The germline V gene encodes CDR1 MNHEY and CDR2 SMNVEV (reference sequence). The CDR3 goes from the cysteine to the phenylalanine over 14 residues. The DNA shown is the 42-base CDR3, in frame from base 1. Sequencing was performed on an Illumina HiSeq 2500. Quantitative 5'-RACE with molecular barcodes was the method used to prepare the TCR beta libraries. For the original study's pipeline: To identify disease-linked TCR variants, a new computational method was used, one built on a probabilistic model of VDJ rearrangement. The raw public reads went through TCRdb reprocessing: fastp at Q25, MiXCR clone calling, in-frame beta chains kept. A single entry per CDR3 protein holds the most common genes and DNA from its merged rows. These V and J calls rely on TCRdb rather than the paper's analysis. The sample profile shows 470,000 or so distinct CDR3 sequences; 25% to 30% of them were found once. Jointly, the top ten make up 0.89% of the sample.

This clonotype was sampled from a male donor with ankylosing spondylitis. The chain uses TRBV27 and TRBJ1-1, with 9 central nucleotides matching TRBD1. Sequencing was carried out using blood, either unsorted or a sorted T cell fraction (not recorded which). DNA sequence: TGTGCCAGCAGAGAAGGGGACAGGGACACTGAAGCTTTCTTT. Its protein product is CASREGDRDTEAFF.